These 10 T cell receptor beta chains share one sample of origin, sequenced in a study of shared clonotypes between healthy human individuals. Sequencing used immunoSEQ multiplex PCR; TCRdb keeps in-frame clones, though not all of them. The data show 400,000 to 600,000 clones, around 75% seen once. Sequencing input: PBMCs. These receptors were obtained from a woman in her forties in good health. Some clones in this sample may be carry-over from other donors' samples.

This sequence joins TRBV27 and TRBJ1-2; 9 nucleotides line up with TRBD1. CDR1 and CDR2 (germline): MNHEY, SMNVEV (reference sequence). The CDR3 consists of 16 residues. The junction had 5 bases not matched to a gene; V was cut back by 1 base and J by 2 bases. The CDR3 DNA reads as TGTGCCAGCAGTTTATTCCAACAGGGGGCGAACTATGGCTACACCTTC. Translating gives CASSLFQQGANYGYTF.

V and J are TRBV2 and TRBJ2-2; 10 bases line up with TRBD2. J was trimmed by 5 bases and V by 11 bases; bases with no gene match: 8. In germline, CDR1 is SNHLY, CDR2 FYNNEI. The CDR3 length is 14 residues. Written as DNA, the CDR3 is TGTGCCTCCACTAGCGGGATGGGGACCGGGGAGCTGTTTTTT. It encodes CASTSGMGTGELFF.

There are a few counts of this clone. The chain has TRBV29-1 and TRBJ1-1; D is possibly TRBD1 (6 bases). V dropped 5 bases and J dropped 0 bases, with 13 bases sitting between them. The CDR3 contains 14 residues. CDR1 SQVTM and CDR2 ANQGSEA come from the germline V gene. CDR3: CSVPRDTLNTEAFF. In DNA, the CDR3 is TGCAGCGTTCCTCGGGACACTTTGAACACTGAAGCTTTCTTT.

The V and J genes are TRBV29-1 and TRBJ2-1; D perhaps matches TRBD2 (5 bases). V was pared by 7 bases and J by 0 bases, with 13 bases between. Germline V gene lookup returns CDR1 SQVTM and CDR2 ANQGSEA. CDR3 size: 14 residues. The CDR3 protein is CSGERTGSYNEQFF. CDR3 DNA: TGCAGCGGTGAGCGGACTGGCTCCTACAATGAGCAGTTCTTC.

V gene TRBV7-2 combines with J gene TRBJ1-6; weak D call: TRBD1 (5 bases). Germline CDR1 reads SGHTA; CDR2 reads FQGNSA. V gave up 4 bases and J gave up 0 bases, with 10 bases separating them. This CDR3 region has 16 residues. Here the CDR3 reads CASSSTTASYNSPLHF. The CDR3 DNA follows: TGTGCCAGCAGCTCCACGACAGCCTCCTATAATTCACCCCTCCACTTT.

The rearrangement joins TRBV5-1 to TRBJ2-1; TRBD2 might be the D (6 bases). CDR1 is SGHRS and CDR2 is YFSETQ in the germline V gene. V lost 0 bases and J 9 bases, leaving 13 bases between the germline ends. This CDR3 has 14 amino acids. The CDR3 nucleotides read TGCGCCAGCAGCTTGGGGAGGGACTCAGGTGAGCAGTTCTTC. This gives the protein CASSLGRDSGEQFF.

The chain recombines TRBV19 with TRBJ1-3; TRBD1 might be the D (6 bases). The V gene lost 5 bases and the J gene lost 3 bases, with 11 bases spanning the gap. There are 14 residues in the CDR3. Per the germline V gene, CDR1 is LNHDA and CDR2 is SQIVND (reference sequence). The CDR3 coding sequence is TGTGCCAGTAGTCCACAGGGAGGTGGAAACACCATATATTTT. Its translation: CASSPQGGGNTIYF.

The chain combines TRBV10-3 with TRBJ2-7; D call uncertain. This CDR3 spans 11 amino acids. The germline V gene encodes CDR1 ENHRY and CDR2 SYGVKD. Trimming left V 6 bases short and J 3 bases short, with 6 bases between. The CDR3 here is CAIRDNYEQYF. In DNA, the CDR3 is TGTGCCATCAGAGACAACTACGAGCAGTACTTC.

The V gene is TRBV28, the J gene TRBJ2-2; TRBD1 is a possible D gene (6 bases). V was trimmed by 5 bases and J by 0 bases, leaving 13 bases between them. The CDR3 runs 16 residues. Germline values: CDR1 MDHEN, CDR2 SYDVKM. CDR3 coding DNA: TGTGCCAGCAGTACCCCCGGGACAACGAACACCGGGGAGCTGTTTTTT. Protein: CASSTPGTTNTGELFF.

CDR3 sequence (DNA): TGTGCCAGCCGGGACATCAAGGGCGGCACTGAAGCTTTCTTT. It translates to CASRDIKGGTEAFF. The chain has TRBV11-2 and TRBJ1-1; perhaps TRBD1 as D (6 bases). V was pared by 8 bases and J by 4 bases, with 17 bases between. The CDR3 has 14 residues. Germline CDR1 reads SGHAT; CDR2 reads FQNNGV.